Shown below are 19 T cell receptor beta chains from a single sample sequenced in a study of cytomegalovirus exposure and HLA in healthy donors. Primers: 60 Vbeta forward and 13 Jbeta reverse. Data came from immunoSEQ multiplex PCR; TCRdb stores just in-frame clones and leaves some out. The sample carries over 150,000 clones, 80% recorded once. Sequencing was done on a sample of PBMCs. The receptors shown here come from a man aged 25 to 40 in good health and CMV-seronegative.

The rearrangement uses TRBV27 and TRBJ2-7, with TRBD2 identical over 7 bases. After removal of 8 bases from V and 4 bases from J, the junction contained 5 bases not matched to a gene. The CDR3 is made up of 12 amino acids. Per the germline V gene, CDR1 is MNHEY and CDR2 is SMNVEV (reference sequence). The CDR3 sequence is CASGEGVYEQYF. The CDR3 DNA reads as TGTGCCAGCGGGGAGGGAGTGTACGAGCAGTACTTC.

The chain employs TRBV28 and TRBJ1-4; D is possibly TRBD1 (6 bases). The CDR3 is 15 amino acids. Germline V gene lookup returns CDR1 MDHEN and CDR2 SYDVKM. V was pared by 4 bases and J by 4 bases, with 13 bases between. The CDR3 sequence: CASSSSGTNNEKLFF. The CDR3 DNA sequence: TGTGCCAGCAGTTCGTCCGGGACAAATAATGAAAAACTGTTTTTT.

The V and J genes are TRBV9 and TRBJ1-5; D is ambiguous. Germline CDR1 and CDR2: SGDLS and YYNGEE. The V gene lost 6 bases and the J gene lost 4 bases, with 14 bases spanning the gap. This CDR3 has 14 residues. CDR3 protein: CASKGVWANQPQHF. CDR3 DNA sequence: TGTGCCAGCAAGGGAGTATGGGCGAATCAGCCCCAGCATTTT.

CDR3 loop: CASSLVGRFYEQYF. The CDR3 nucleotides read TGTGCCAGCAGCTTAGTGGGCAGGTTCTACGAGCAGTACTTC. The gene calls are TRBV7-8 and TRBJ2-7; no reliable D call. The CDR3 spans 14 residues. In germline, CDR1 is SGHVS, CDR2 FQNEAQ. Trimming removed 1 base from V and 3 bases from J, with 10 bases in between.

This sequence joins TRBV7-8 and TRBJ2-1, with 11 bases identical to TRBD1. The CDR3 covers 15 residues. V shed 4 bases, J shed 6 bases, and the junction held 5 bases outside the gene matches. Germline CDR1 is SGHVS and CDR2 is FQNEAQ. CDR3 region: CASSYGQGAVNEQFF. CDR3 nucleotides: TGTGCCAGCAGCTATGGACAGGGGGCCGTCAATGAGCAGTTCTTC.

A word on this clone: Other DNA sequences from this sample encode an identical CDR3 as well. This chain connects TRBV4-3 to TRBJ1-5, with 8 positions matching TRBD1. The CDR3 extends over 16 amino acids. The trim removed 1 base at V and 7 bases at J, leaving 9 bases unmatched. Germline CDR1 LGHNA, CDR2 YSLEER. CDR3 amino acids: CASSQGLGTGTQPQHF. CDR3 sequence (DNA): TGCGCCAGCAGCCAAGGCTTAGGGACAGGTACCCAGCCCCAGCATTTT.

The count of this clone is one. The chain is built from TRBV6-5 and TRBJ2-7; 9 bases match TRBD2. Germline CDR1 reads MNHEY; CDR2 reads SVGAGI. This CDR3 region has 15 residues. The V gene end was trimmed by 4 bases and the J gene end by 7 bases; junction bases not matched to a gene: 11. Here the CDR3 reads CASSLLPGLASEQYF. Written as DNA, the CDR3 is TGTGCCAGCAGTTTACTACCGGGACTAGCTAGTGAGCAGTACTTC.

CDR3 region: CASSLFLIAGGKSTDTQYF. The CDR3 DNA reads as TGTGCCAGCAGCCTCTTTTTAATAGCGGGAGGGAAGAGCACAGATACGCAGTATTTT. The chain couples TRBV4-2 to TRBJ2-3; 11 bases line up with TRBD2. The CDR3 covers 19 residues. The V and J ends lost 4 bases and 0 bases, in that order; junction bases with no gene match: 12. CDR1 and CDR2 from the germline V gene are LGHNA and YNFKEQ.

The V and J genes are TRBV27 and TRBJ2-2, with D uncertain. V gave up 7 bases and J gave up 4 bases, with 13 bases separating them. CDR1 is MNHEY and CDR2 is SMNVEV in the germline V gene (reference sequence). This CDR3 is 14 amino acids long. CDR3 sequence reads: CASTKARGTGELFF. In nucleotides, the CDR3 is TGTGCCAGCACTAAAGCGCGAGGCACCGGGGAGCTGTTTTTT.

The V and J genes are TRBV28 and TRBJ1-5; D ambiguous. Trimming shortened V by 3 bases and J by 5 bases, and 14 bases separated the two germline ends. The CDR3 totals 15 residues. Germline lookup yields CDR1 MDHEN and CDR2 SYDVKM. The CDR3 DNA reads as TGTGCCAGCAGTTTGAGTGGAGGGAATCATCAGCCCCAGCATTTT. Translated: CASSLSGGNHQPQHF.

The rearrangement uses TRBV6-5 and TRBJ2-3, with D maybe TRBD1 (6 bases). V lost 7 bases to trimming and J lost 0 bases, with 11 bases between them. Looked up from germline, CDR1 is MNHEY and CDR2 is SVGAGI. The CDR3 totals 14 residues. CDR3 residues: CASKGERSTDTQYF. CDR3 sequence (DNA): TGTGCCAGCAAGGGGGAGAGGAGCACAGATACGCAGTATTTT.

The chain recombines TRBV28 with TRBJ2-7, with D possibly matching TRBD2 (7 bases). CDR1 and CDR2 (germline): MDHEN, SYDVKM. CDR3 size: 14 residues. V dropped 5 bases and J dropped 10 bases, with 21 bases sitting between them. CDR3 protein: CASSHPRAGASQYF. The CDR3 coding sequence is TGTGCCAGCAGTCACCCCCGGGCGGGGGCCTCCCAGTACTTC.

The chain carries TRBV5-6 and TRBJ1-6; 9 bases line up with TRBD1. The CDR3 contains 15 residues. V lost 0 bases to trimming and J lost 7 bases; unmatched junction nucleotides: 2. Germline V gene lookup returns CDR1 SGHDT and CDR2 YYEEEE. The CDR3 protein is CASSLGQGENSPLHF. CDR3 coding DNA: TGTGCCAGCAGCTTGGGACAGGGGGAGAATTCACCCCTCCACTTT.

The chain joins TRBV10-3 to TRBJ2-2, with D maybe TRBD1 (6 bases). The CDR3 is made up of 16 amino acids. V lost 6 bases and J 0 bases, leaving 14 bases between the germline ends. The germline V gene has CDR1 ENHRY and CDR2 SYGVKD. The CDR3 sequence: CAISPRGESNTGELFF. The CDR3 nucleotides are TGTGCCATCAGCCCCAGGGGCGAATCGAACACCGGGGAGCTGTTTTTT.

This chain joins TRBV9 and TRBJ2-3, with TRBD1 identical over 9 bases. Losses at the gene ends were 1 base for V and 6 bases for J; bases not matched to a gene: 15. CDR1 SGDLS and CDR2 YYNGEE come from the germline V gene. The CDR3 is 18 amino acids. DNA for the CDR3: TGTGCCAGCAGCGTACTCCAGGGGGGGACAGGGACCAGGGATACGCAGTATTTT. It specifies CASSVLQGGTGTRDTQYF.

The chain employs TRBV6-1 and TRBJ1-3; D gene unclear. This CDR3 spans 16 amino acids. V lost 2 bases, J lost 5 bases, and 16 bases lay in between. Germline V gives CDR1 MNHNS, CDR2 SASEGT. CDR3: CASSESLRSIRNTIYF. DNA of the CDR3: TGTGCCAGCAGTGAATCTCTCCGTTCTATAAGAAACACCATATATTTT.

Points on this clone: The junction shows a germline mismatch at one end, possibly a read error. J is TRBJ1-5 and V is TRBV7-9, with D perhaps TRBD1 (6 bases). Germline assignment: CDR1 SEHNR and CDR2 FQNEAQ (reference sequence). The CDR3 totals 15 residues. In nucleotides, the CDR3 is TGTTCCAGCGGCACAGGGTCAGTTAGCAATCAGCCCCAGCATTTT. This gives the protein CSSGTGSVSNQPQHF.

This chain joins TRBV27 and TRBJ2-2, with 7 positions matching TRBD1. The CDR3 has 14 amino acids. The germline gives CDR1 MNHEY, CDR2 SMNVEV (reference sequence). Trimming cost V 4 bases and J 5 bases; bases outside gene matches: 4. In DNA form, the CDR3 reads TGTGCCAGCAGTTACATACAGGGGACCGGGGAGCTGTTTTTT. This translates into CASSYIQGTGELFF.

The chain recombines TRBV6-5 with TRBJ2-7; D remains ambiguous. This CDR3 spans 14 amino acids. V was trimmed by 2 bases and J by 1 base, leaving 9 bases between them. CDR1 is MNHEY and CDR2 is SVGAGI in the germline V gene. DNA for the CDR3: TGTGCCAGCAGTTACGACAAAAGTTCCTACGAGCAGTACTTC. It encodes CASSYDKSSYEQYF.